The 11 T cell receptor beta chains reported below all come from one sample, sequenced in a study of cytomegalovirus exposure and HLA in healthy donors. The PCR ran on 60 Vbeta and 13 Jbeta primers. Produced via immunoSEQ multiplex PCR; TCRdb's table is partial and in-frame only. The table has 100,000 to 140,000 clones, 70% to 85% seen once. The sample was PBMCs. These receptor sequences come from a male donor in good health and CMV-seronegative.

The chain links TRBV27 to TRBJ2-1, with TRBD2 as a possible D gene (6 bases). Germline CDR1 is MNHEY and CDR2 is SMNVEV (reference sequence). The ends were cut back, 6 bases at V and 4 bases at J, with 10 bases in the middle. The CDR3 totals 13 residues. This CDR3 reads CASSLAPYNEQFF. For the CDR3, the DNA is TGTGCCAGCAGCCTAGCGCCGTACAATGAGCAGTTCTTC.

Only a few counts were recorded for this clone. The sample has other DNA sequences that encode this CDR3 too. The chain combines TRBV30 with TRBJ1-2, with a tentative D call TRBD1 (6 bases). The CDR3 is made up of 16 amino acids. V dropped 0 bases and J dropped 3 bases, with 17 bases sitting between them. Germline CDR1 is GTSNPN and CDR2 is SVGIG (reference sequence). The CDR3 DNA reads TGTGCCTGGAGTGTCGGACAGCCGACAATTCACTATGGCTACACCTTC. This encodes CAWSVGQPTIHYGYTF.

The V call is TRBV27, the J call TRBJ2-7, with D possibly matching TRBD2 (7 bases). V dropped 0 bases and J dropped 0 bases, with 12 bases sitting between them. Germline values: CDR1 MNHEY, CDR2 SMNVEV (reference sequence). CDR3 length: 16 residues. The CDR3 region is CASSLSGGLSSYEQYF. CDR3 nucleotide sequence: TGTGCCAGCAGTTTATCCGGGGGGCTCAGCTCCTACGAGCAGTACTTC.

This clone was picked up one time. The V gene is TRBV5-1, the J gene TRBJ2-1, with 7 bases identical to TRBD2. In germline, CDR1 is SGHRS, CDR2 YFSETQ. This CDR3 comprises 14 residues. V trimming: 4 bases; J trimming: 7 bases; junction bases outside the gene matches: 8. This chain's CDR3 is CASSQTPAGNEQFF. CDR3 sequence (DNA): TGCGCCAGCAGCCAAACTCCAGCGGGAAATGAGCAGTTCTTC.

The chain combines TRBV6-4 with TRBJ2-2; the match to TRBD2 covers 11 bases. CDR3 size: 16 residues. V dropped 6 bases and J dropped 2; count of bases not matched to a gene: 5. Germline CDR1 reads MRHNA; CDR2 reads SNTAGT. CDR3 region: CASRPGTSGNTGELFF. CDR3 sequence (DNA): TGTGCCAGCAGGCCCGGGACTAGCGGCAACACCGGGGAGCTGTTTTTT.

This clone was detected once. This chain connects TRBV7-6 to TRBJ2-2; 7 bases match TRBD2. Germline CDR1 reads SGHVS; CDR2 reads FNYEAQ. V shed 2 bases and J 1 base; nucleotides not matched to a gene: 4. CDR3 size: 16 residues. The DNA for the CDR3 is TGTGCCAGCAGCTTACCTAGCGGAGAGAACACCGGGGAGCTGTTTTTT. Protein sequence: CASSLPSGENTGELFF.

V gene TRBV30 combines with J gene TRBJ1-2; 7 nucleotides line up with TRBD1. Germline CDR1 and CDR2: GTSNPN and SVGIG (reference sequence). The CDR3 is made up of 16 amino acids. After removal of 2 bases from V and 2 bases from J, the junction contained 11 bases not matched to a gene. CDR3 DNA: TGTGCCTGGAGTAGCATCCGACAGGGTAAAAACTATGGCTACACCTTC. Its protein product is CAWSSIRQGKNYGYTF. Filled out from reference TRBV30 and TRBJ1-2, the complete variable domain reads SQTIHQWPATLVQPVGSPLSLECTVEGTSNPNLYWYRQAAGRGLQLLFYSVGIGQISSEVPQNLSASRPQDRQFILSSKKLLLSDSGFYLCAWSSIRQGKNYGYTFGSGTRLTVV.

Remarks on this clone: An end of the junction does not agree with germline; a read error may underlie this. Other DNA sequences in this sample translate to the same CDR3. CDR3 region: CASSLYRGTDTQYF. The CDR3 nucleotides are TGTGCCAGCAGCTTATACAGGGGCACAGATACACAGTATTTT. The V gene is TRBV7-9, the J gene TRBJ2-3, with TRBD1 identical over 7 bases. There are 14 residues in the CDR3. CDR1 is SEHNR, CDR2 FQNEAQ, per germline (reference sequence).

V and J are TRBV5-4 and TRBJ1-2; no definite D call. The CDR3 length is 14 residues. The V end was cut by 4 bases, the J end by 3 bases, with 13 bases between. Germline-derived CDR1 and CDR2 are SGHNT and YYREEE (reference sequence). CDR3 nucleotide sequence: TGTGCCAGCAGCCCGGACGGGAGCTACTATGGCTACACCTTC. Its protein product is CASSPDGSYYGYTF.

This chain connects TRBV29-1 to TRBJ2-2; TRBD2 agrees at 7 bases. The J segment lost 5 bases and the V segment lost 1 base, leaving 10 bases of the junction unmatched. Germline V gives CDR1 SQVTM, CDR2 ANQGSEA. The CDR3 covers 16 residues. The CDR3 DNA reads TGCAGCGTTGAAGTTGGGGGGGGAGTCGGTACCGGGGAGCTGTTTTTT. Translated: CSVEVGGGVGTGELFF.

As to this clone: The junction differs from germline at one of its ends, possibly a read error. V is TRBV2 and J is TRBJ1-4, with D possibly TRBD1 on 5 matching bases. CDR1 is SNHLY, CDR2 FYNNEI, per germline. CDR3 length equals 15 residues. CDR3 nucleotides: TGTACCAGCATTCATGGGGCCGCAACTAATGAAAAACTGTTTTTT. It is translated as CTSIHGAATNEKLFF.